Listed below are T cell receptor beta chains from one sample, sequenced in a study of T cells in Graves' hyperthyroidism and ophthalmopathy. Each CDR3 protein gets one entry after TCRdb re-called the multiplex PCR reads with MiXCR. The data contain over 700,000 distinct CDR3 sequences, roughly 20% of them singletons. Sequences were obtained from blood. Source of these receptors: a woman aged 45 to 65 with Graves' hyperthyroidism that later progressed to Graves' ophthalmopathy. The CDR3 runs from the conserved cysteine through the conserved F or W. The order of the fields is D gene, J gene, clone size, V gene, CDR3 DNA, CDR3 protein. D genes are given only for firm matches. Expanded clones are given a class, and other clones once, few, many or no size at all.

d_gene: -
j_gene: TRBJ1-5
abundance: many
v_gene: TRBV7-2
CDR3nt: TGTGCCAGCAGCTTAGTAGGAGGGGCTAAAAGCAATCAGCCCCAGCATTTT
CDR3aa: CASSLVGGAKSNQPQHF

d_gene: -
j_gene: TRBJ2-2
abundance: few
v_gene: TRBV18
CDR3nt: TGTGCCAGCTCACCCGAGGCGGGGAAGGACACCGGGGAGCTGTTTTTT
CDR3aa: CASSPEAGKDTGELFF

d_gene: -
j_gene: TRBJ1-2
abundance: many
v_gene: TRBV12-5
CDR3nt: TGTGCTAGTTGGGACCTCATCTATGGCTACACCTTC
CDR3aa: CASWDLIYGYTF

d_gene: TRBD1
j_gene: TRBJ1-2
abundance: many
v_gene: TRBV12-3/TRBV12-4
CDR3nt: TGTGCCAGCAGTATCGACAGGGGGCGAAGCTATGGCTACACCTTC
CDR3aa: CASSIDRGRSYGYTF

d_gene: -
j_gene: TRBJ2-7
abundance: many
v_gene: TRBV9
CDR3nt: TGTGCCAGCAGCGTATCTGCTGGCAGCTCCTACGAGCAGTACTTC
CDR3aa: CASSVSAGSSYEQYF

d_gene: TRBD2
j_gene: TRBJ2-5
abundance: many
v_gene: TRBV27
CDR3nt: TGTGCCAGCAGTCCAGGGACTAGCGGGTGGTGGCTCGAGACCCAGTACTTC
CDR3aa: CASSPGTSGWWLETQYF

d_gene: -
j_gene: TRBJ1-5
abundance: -
v_gene: TRBV19
CDR3nt: TGTGCCAGTAGTCCCGAATATCAGTCCCAGCATTTT
CDR3aa: CASSPEYQSQHF

d_gene: -
j_gene: TRBJ1-3
abundance: -
v_gene: TRBV5-1
CDR3nt: TGCGCCAGCAGCTTGGTCGGTCTTGGAAACACCATATATTTT
CDR3aa: CASSLVGLGNTIYF

d_gene: TRBD2
j_gene: TRBJ2-1
abundance: few
v_gene: TRBV5-1
CDR3nt: TGCGCCAGCAGCGCGGATGTCGGGGGGGCGAGAAACCTTCATGAGCAGTTCTTC
CDR3aa: CASSADVGGARNLHEQFF

d_gene: TRBD2
j_gene: TRBJ2-4
abundance: few
v_gene: TRBV7-2
CDR3nt: TGTGCCAGCAGCTCGACTAGCGGGGTGGGAAACATTCAGTACTTC
CDR3aa: CASSSTSGVGNIQYF

d_gene: -
j_gene: TRBJ2-7
abundance: -
v_gene: TRBV11-2
CDR3nt: TGTGCCAGCAGCATCTTCTCCGGCCCGAACTACGAGCAGTACTTC
CDR3aa: CASSIFSGPNYEQYF

d_gene: -
j_gene: TRBJ1-3
abundance: -
v_gene: TRBV6-1
CDR3nt: TGTGCCAGCAGAAACCAGGGTACGGGTGGAAACACCATATATTTT
CDR3aa: CASRNQGTGGNTIYF

d_gene: TRBD2
j_gene: TRBJ2-1
abundance: few
v_gene: TRBV27
CDR3nt: TGTGCCAGCAGTTTAACGGGGACTACCCGGGGCAATGAGCAGTTCTTC
CDR3aa: CASSLTGTTRGNEQFF

d_gene: TRBD1
j_gene: TRBJ2-7
abundance: many
v_gene: TRBV5-1
CDR3nt: TGCGCCAGCAGCCCACGGGACAGATCCTACGAGCAGTACTTC
CDR3aa: CASSPRDRSYEQYF

d_gene: -
j_gene: TRBJ2-5
abundance: -
v_gene: TRBV24-1
CDR3nt: TGTGCCACCAGTGATCCAAACCGGGACACTGAAGAGACCCAGTACTTC
CDR3aa: CATSDPNRDTEETQYF

d_gene: TRBD2
j_gene: TRBJ2-2
abundance: many
v_gene: TRBV12-3/TRBV12-4
CDR3nt: TGTGCCAGCAGTTTACCGACTAGCATTGCCGGGGAGCTGTTTTTT
CDR3aa: CASSLPTSIAGELFF

d_gene: -
j_gene: TRBJ2-1
abundance: many
v_gene: TRBV12-3/TRBV12-4
CDR3nt: TGTGCCAGCAGTTTTGCGGGTGAGCAGTTCTTC
CDR3aa: CASSFAGEQFF

d_gene: -
j_gene: TRBJ1-5
abundance: -
v_gene: TRBV4-2
CDR3nt: TGTGCCAGCAGCCAAGATCTCAGGGAGACGCAGCCCCAGCATTTT
CDR3aa: CASSQDLRETQPQHF

d_gene: -
j_gene: TRBJ2-7
abundance: many
v_gene: TRBV3-1
CDR3nt: TGTGCCAGCAGCGAAACGGACAGAGCCCCCGACGAGCAGTACTTC
CDR3aa: CASSETDRAPDEQYF

d_gene: TRBD2
j_gene: TRBJ2-7
abundance: -
v_gene: TRBV7-9
CDR3nt: TGTGCCAGCAGCCCTAGCGGGGGGCCGTCCTACGAGCAGTACTTC
CDR3aa: CASSPSGGPSYEQYF

d_gene: TRBD2
j_gene: TRBJ2-3
abundance: -
v_gene: TRBV20-1
CDR3nt: TGCAGTGCTAGAGCCTCTAGCGGGGGGGTCACAGATACGCGGTATTTT
CDR3aa: CSARASSGGVTDTRYF

d_gene: -
j_gene: TRBJ1-1
abundance: -
v_gene: TRBV12-3/TRBV12-4
CDR3nt: TGTGCCAGCAGTGGCTCCGGGACGGCGAACACTGAAGCTTTCTTT
CDR3aa: CASSGSGTANTEAFF